This is a list of T cell receptor beta chains from one sample in a study of human T cells and chemical hapten exposure. TCRdb passed the RACE reads through MiXCR, listing each CDR3 protein once. The sample yields 350,000 to 400,000 distinct CDR3 sequences, around 6% seen once. Specimen: whole blood, collected in connection with sensitization to the hapten diphenylcyclopropenone (DPC). The receptors here all came from a woman aged 18-30 years with alopecia areata. Some clones in this sample may be carry-over from other donors' samples. Both conserved end residues are part of each CDR3. A D gene is named only where the DNA matches it firmly. Clone sizes are given selectively: once, few, many, or a class where the clone is expanded.

size	D	V	J	CDR3	DNA
many	NA	TRBV29-1	TRBJ1-2	CSVERTIPDRSGYTF	TGCAGCGTTGAACGGACAATTCCAGATCGGAGTGGCTACACCTTC
many	NA	TRBV7-9	TRBJ1-2	CASSTVGGPIYGYTF	TGTGCCAGCAGCACGGTCGGGGGCCCCATCTATGGCTACACCTTC
NA	TRBD1	TRBV19	TRBJ1-4	CASSTDRTTNEKLFF	TGTGCCAGTAGTACGGACAGGACAACTAATGAAAAACTGTTTTTT
NA	TRBD2	TRBV4-3	TRBJ2-3	CASSQVWPRGAPRVNTQYF	TGCGCCAGCAGCCAAGTGTGGCCGCGGGGGGCCCCGCGAGTGAATACGCAGTATTTT
NA	NA	TRBV20-1	TRBJ2-1	CSARRAEQFF	TGCAGTGCTAGGAGGGCTGAGCAGTTCTTC
many	NA	TRBV6-5	TRBJ1-4	CASSRVQGEKLFF	TGTGCCAGCAGCCGCGTGCAGGGGGAAAAACTGTTTTTT
few	TRBD1	TRBV7-2	TRBJ2-3	CASSMGPTGRDTQYF	TGTGCCAGCAGCATGGGACCGACAGGGCGCGATACGCAGTATTTT
many	TRBD2	TRBV7-8	TRBJ2-3	CASSLGVASGDLDTQYF	TGTGCCAGCAGCTTAGGGGTAGCTAGCGGGGATCTAGATACGCAGTATTTT
many	NA	TRBV7-2	TRBJ2-7	CASSLVTGSGEQYF	TGTGCCAGCAGCTTAGTTACAGGGTCGGGCGAGCAGTACTTC
many	NA	TRBV20-1	TRBJ1-1	CSARDAAGDNTEAFF	TGCAGTGCTAGAGATGCCGCAGGTGACAACACTGAAGCTTTCTTT
NA	TRBD2	TRBV28	TRBJ2-1	CATLTSGGYNEQFF	TGTGCCACCCTAACGAGCGGGGGTTACAATGAGCAGTTCTTC
many	TRBD1	TRBV7-2	TRBJ1-3	CASRGGQGKGNTIYF	TGTGCCAGCAGGGGCGGACAGGGGAAAGGAAACACCATATATTTT
many	NA	TRBV5-6	TRBJ2-6	CASSLAGLGANVLTF	TGTGCCAGCAGCTTGGCAGGGCTTGGGGCCAACGTCCTGACTTTC
few	NA	TRBV2	TRBJ1-6	CASSEGGAFYNSPLHF	TGTGCCAGCAGTGAGGGCGGGGCTTTCTATAATTCACCCCTCCACTTT
NA	NA	TRBV7-8	TRBJ2-2	CASSPGQADTGELFF	TGTGCCAGCAGCCCTGGGCAGGCTGACACCGGGGAGCTGTTTTTT
many	TRBD1	TRBV4-2	TRBJ1-1	CASSQDWGQGQAFF	TGTGCCAGCAGCCAAGATTGGGGACAGGGTCAAGCTTTCTTT
NA	TRBD1	TRBV7-2	TRBJ2-3	CASSLPMIGGVVSDTQYF	TGTGCCAGCAGCCTCCCCATGATAGGGGGCGTAGTCTCAGATACGCAGTATTTT
NA	NA	TRBV6-1	TRBJ2-3	CASSETPTGSADTQYF	TGTGCCAGCAGTGAAACCCCTACAGGGTCGGCAGATACGCAGTATTTT